This T cell receptor beta chain was found in a study of blood T cell repertoires in COVID-19. Study-level background: COVID-19 samples, acute and convalescent, were from the United States, Italy and Spain.

This clone was seen a handful of times. Trimming took 6 bases from V and 0 from J, leaving 6 bases between them. Germline V lookup: CDR1 SNHLY, CDR2 FYNNEI. This CDR3 spans 13 amino acids. TCRdb's copy holds only in-frame clones and misses some; the assay was immunoSEQ multiplex PCR. Here the sample spans about 130,000 clones, around three quarters being singletons. The chain links TRBV2 to TRBJ1-5; D is uncertain. The sample comprised peripheral blood. This clonotype was sampled from a man aged 40-49 years with active or convalescent COVID-19. This CDR3 reads CASRADSNQPQHF. CDR3 coding DNA: TGTGCCAGCAGGGCAGATAGCAATCAGCCCCAGCATTTT. The variable domain in full, with the rest retrieved from reference TRBV2 and TRBJ1-5, is EPEVTQTPSHQVTQMGQEVILRCVPISNHLYFYWYRQILGQKVEFLVSFYNNEISEKSEIFDDQFSVERPDGSNFTLKIRSTKLEDSAMYFCASRADSNQPQHFGDGTRLSIL.